This T cell receptor (beta chain) was identified in a study of shared clonotypes between healthy human individuals. Findings and caveats of the study: Since donors were few, the genetic and exposure-history diversity represented was limited.

Germline V gene data show CDR1 as MGHDK and CDR2 as SYGVNS. V gave up 6 bases and J gave up 5 bases, with 16 bases separating them. The CDR3 loop spans 15 amino acids. Generated by immunoSEQ multiplex PCR, the TCRdb table keeps only in-frame clones and is missing some. The sample yields over 2 million clones, about nine tenths seen once. Worth noting for this clone: Its antigen is undetermined.

Sequencing was carried out using naive CD4+ T cells from PBMCs. Subset denoted: CD45RA+ positively selected. This sequence joins TRBV25-1 and TRBJ2-2; maybe TRBD2 (7 bases). The clonotype comes from a man between 18 and 35 years old in good health. Some clones in this sample may be carry-over from other donors' samples. The CDR3 here is CASRNRGAGTGELFF. DNA of the CDR3: TGTGCCAGCAGGAATCGGGGGGCAGGGACCGGGGAGCTGTTTTTT.